This T cell receptor beta chain was recovered during a study of chemoradiotherapy in HPV16-positive cancers. Repertoires were generated with immunoSEQ multiplex PCR, while TCRdb's copy carries only in-frame clones and drops some. The sample records tens of thousands of clones, around 94% being singletons. Samples were taken several times over chemoradiotherapy. V was pared by 9 bases and J by 5 bases, with 14 bases between. The CDR3 length is 13 residues. Germline V gene data show CDR1 as MNHNY and CDR2 as SVGAGI (reference sequence). The chain carries TRBV6-6 and TRBJ2-4; D perhaps matches TRBD2 (7 bases). Sequenced material: blood, taken from a patient who underwent chemoradiotherapy. The clonotype was recovered from a human donor with HPV-associated anogenital cancer. The CDR3 region is CASSRGGENIQYF. Written as DNA, the CDR3 is TGTGCCAGTAGTAGGGGGGGCGAAAACATTCAGTACTTC.